This entry is about one TCR beta chain. With 2 bases clipped from V and 2 bases from J, the junction kept 8 bases outside the gene matches. Germline-derived CDR1 and CDR2 are KGHSH and LQKENI. The CDR3 has 16 amino acids. As processed by the authors: Nucleated cell counts were estimated from reference gene primer amplification. Assay: immunoSEQ multiplex PCR; the TCRdb copy retains only in-frame clones and omits some. V and J calls and clone size are as listed in that table; D and trimming were resolved from the DNA. The sample gives 75,000 to 90,000 clones, around 91% of which show up once; 1.9% is in the top ten. This specimen belongs to a study of blood T cell repertoires in COVID-19. About the research overall: The United States, Italy and Spain were the sources of the acute and convalescent COVID-19 samples. PBMCs, B-cell-depleted T cells, or T cells provided the cDNA or gDNA that made up the material.

This chain links TRBV18 with TRBJ1-2; 7 bases are a match to TRBD1. Sequences were obtained from peripheral blood. The TCR was taken from a woman between 50 and 59 years old in a cohort sampled during active COVID-19. CDR3 region: CASSPTTGVDNYGYTF. CDR3 nucleotides: TGTGCCAGCTCACCAACCACAGGGGTTGACAACTATGGCTACACCTTC.